These T cell receptor beta chains were read from a single sample in a study of blood T cell repertoires in COVID-19. Profiling relied on immunoSEQ multiplex PCR, and the TCRdb table lists in-frame clones only, not all of them. There are some 400,000 clones in the sample; roughly 89% occur only once, and 1.5% to 2% lies in the top ten. The source material was PBMCs or T cells enriched from blood (not recorded which). Receptor source: a woman in her thirties who had recovered from COVID-19. Each CDR3 is given with its conserved first and last residue. A D gene is named only where the DNA matches it firmly. Only part of the rows carry a size: once, few, many, or a class if the clone is expanded.

clone_size cdr3_length d_call j_call v_call cdr3_aa cdr3_nt
- 15 TRBD1 TRBJ1-2 TRBV7-2 CASSIHRGQGYGYTF TGTGCCAGCAGCATACACAGGGGGCAGGGCTATGGCTACACCTTC
once 10 - TRBJ1-4 TRBV24-1 CATPDEKLFF TGTGCCACCCCCGATGAAAAACTGTTTTTT
- 14 TRBD2 TRBJ2-3 TRBV7-3 CASSTSGRTDTQYF TGTGCCAGCAGTACTAGCGGGAGGACAGATACGCAGTATTTT
- 17 TRBD1 TRBJ2-5 TRBV4-1 CASSQGSTGGGGETQYF TGCGCCAGCAGCCAAGGTTCGACAGGGGGAGGGGGAGAGACCCAGTACTTC
- 15 - TRBJ2-2 TRBV4-1 CASSQDGKWPGELFF TGCGCCAGCAGCCAAGACGGGAAATGGCCCGGGGAGCTGTTTTTT
- 16 TRBD1 TRBJ2-2 TRBV5-1 CASSLGTGKNTGELFF TGCGCCAGCAGCCTCGGGACAGGGAAGAACACCGGGGAGCTGTTTTTT
- 15 - TRBJ2-4 TRBV30 CAWSVPGLAKNIQYF TGTGCCTGGAGTGTACCAGGGCTAGCCAAAAACATTCAGTACTTC
- 15 TRBD2 TRBJ2-7 TRBV5-4 CASSLTSGSSYEQYF TGTGCCAGCAGCTTGACCAGCGGGAGCTCCTACGAGCAGTACTTC
- 16 - TRBJ1-6 TRBV9 CASSVGASRGDSPLHF TGTGCCAGCAGCGTAGGAGCGTCCAGAGGCGATTCACCCCTCCACTTT
once 11 - TRBJ1-3 TRBV13 CASGGGNTIYF TGTGCCAGCGGGGGGGGAAACACCATATATTTT
- 13 TRBD1 TRBJ1-1 TRBV25-1 CASSERTGGKAFF TGTGCCAGCAGTGAGCGGACAGGGGGCAAGGCTTTCTTT
few 14 - TRBJ1-5 TRBV24-1 CATSPPASNQPQHF TGTGCCACCTCTCCCCCCGCGAGCAATCAGCCCCAGCATTTT
- 13 - TRBJ2-7 TRBV6-2/TRBV6-3 CASSRGGGNEQYF TGTGCCAGCAGTCGCGGTGGGGGGAACGAGCAGTACTTC
- 13 - TRBJ2-7 TRBV29-1 CSAEGQTYYEQYF TGCAGCGCCGAGGGACAAACCTACTACGAGCAGTACTTC
- 15 - TRBJ2-1 TRBV18 CASSRERQAYNEQFF TGTGCCAGCTCACGGGAGCGACAGGCCTACAATGAGCAGTTCTTC
- 16 - TRBJ1-5 TRBV19 CASTFNSVGGDQPQHF TGTGCCAGTACCTTTAACTCCGTGGGGGGGGATCAGCCCCAGCATTTT
- 17 - TRBJ1-6 TRBV6-6 CASSPAGGTSYNSPLHF TGTGCCAGCAGTCCCGCGGGAGGGACCTCCTATAATTCACCCCTCCACTTT
- 16 TRBD2 TRBJ2-7 TRBV24-1 CATSDSTSGGSYEQYF TGTGCCACCAGTGATTCGACTAGCGGGGGATCCTACGAGCAGTACTTC
- 15 TRBD2 TRBJ2-3 TRBV11-2 CASRRLASPTDTQYF TGTGCCAGCAGAAGACTAGCATCCCCCACAGATACGCAGTATTTT
- 14 - TRBJ2-7 TRBV7-3 CASSPSGVSYEQYF TGTGCCAGCAGCCCCTCGGGGGTATCATACGAGCAGTACTTC
- 13 - TRBJ2-3 TRBV21-1 CASLGLLTDTQYF TGTGCCAGCCTCGGACTTCTCACAGATACGCAGTATTTT
- 13 - TRBJ1-4 TRBV5-1 CASSSATNEKLFF TGCGCCAGCAGCTCCGCAACTAATGAAAAACTGTTTTTT
- 14 TRBD1 TRBJ1-2 TRBV18 CASHRTGQGYGYTF TGTGCCAGCCATAGGACGGGACAGGGCTATGGCTACACCTTC
- 14 - TRBJ1-6 TRBV9 CASSPRTANSPLHF TGTGCCAGCAGCCCCCGGACTGCTAATTCACCCCTCCACTTT
once 15 - TRBJ1-3 TRBV6-5 CASSVGAGRGNTIYF TGTGCCAGCAGCGTTGGGGCAGGGAGGGGAAACACCATATATTTT
- 16 TRBD2 TRBJ2-1 TRBV11-2 CASSPRPLAGYNEQFF TGTGCCAGCAGCCCGAGGCCCCTAGCGGGATACAATGAGCAGTTCTTC
- 14 - TRBJ1-3 TRBV14 CASRPQGSGNTIYF TGTGCCAGCAGGCCCCAGGGATCTGGAAACACCATATATTTT
- 13 TRBD1 TRBJ2-1 TRBV29-1 CSGDRALGDEQFF TGCAGCGGGGACAGAGCATTGGGCGATGAGCAGTTCTTC
- 18 TRBD2 TRBJ2-7 TRBV7-8 CASSLESPSGGSSYEQYF TGTGCCAGCAGCTTAGAATCCCCTAGCGGGGGGAGCTCCTACGAGCAGTACTTC
once 17 - TRBJ1-3 TRBV25-1 CASSEVRGGVNGNTIYF TGTGCCAGCAGTGAGGTTCGAGGGGGGGTAAATGGAAACACCATATATTTT
- 15 - TRBJ1-1 TRBV10-2 CASSDWTIGDTEAFF TGCGCCAGCAGTGACTGGACCATCGGGGACACTGAAGCTTTCTTT
once 14 TRBD1 TRBJ1-5 TRBV6-5 CASRARGPNQPQHF TGTGCCAGCAGGGCCAGGGGGCCCAATCAGCCCCAGCATTTT
many 14 TRBD2 TRBJ2-7 TRBV2 CASSDPGLADLQYF TGTGCCAGCAGCGACCCGGGACTAGCAGATCTTCAGTACTTC
- 16 - TRBJ2-1 TRBV9 CASSAGFTGSYNEQFF TGTGCCAGCAGCGCCGGGTTTACCGGATCCTACAATGAGCAGTTCTTC
- 13 - TRBJ2-7 TRBV12-3/TRBV12-4 CASRPYSSVEQYF TGTGCCAGCAGACCCTACTCTAGCGTCGAGCAGTACTTC
- 14 - TRBJ1-1 TRBV7-3 CASSLLGQPSEAFF TGTGCCAGCAGCTTACTGGGACAACCATCTGAAGCTTTCTTT
few 15 - TRBJ1-2 TRBV29-1 CSVDTTTGGNYGYTF TGCAGCGTTGATACCACCACAGGTGGGAACTATGGCTACACCTTC
- 14 TRBD1 TRBJ1-1 TRBV29-1 CSVGGTATYTEAFF TGCAGCGTTGGGGGGACAGCGACCTACACTGAAGCTTTCTTT
- 14 TRBD1 TRBJ1-1 TRBV27 CASSAGGTNTEAFF TGTGCCAGCAGTGCAGGGGGTACGAACACTGAAGCTTTCTTT
few 15 - TRBJ1-5 TRBV4-2 CASSQVGGSNQPQHF TGTGCCAGCAGCCAAGTAGGGGGAAGCAATCAGCCCCAGCATTTT
- 14 TRBD1 TRBJ1-5 TRBV7-8 CASSDRTGYQPQHF TGTGCCAGCAGCGATCGGACAGGTTATCAGCCCCAGCATTTT
- 14 TRBD1 TRBJ2-3 TRBV6-5 CASSWDRRTDTQYF TGTGCCAGCAGTTGGGACAGACGCACAGATACGCAGTATTTT
- 18 TRBD2 TRBJ2-1 TRBV2 CASSESLREGLYNDEQFF TGTGCCAGCAGTGAATCTCTGCGGGAGGGCCTCTATAACGATGAGCAGTTCTTC
once 12 - TRBJ1-1 TRBV28 CASSSPNSLTFF TGTGCCAGCAGTTCCCCCAACAGCCTAACTTTCTTT
- 13 - TRBJ1-1 TRBV30 CAWGALQGTEAFF TGTGCCTGGGGGGCCCTACAGGGCACTGAAGCTTTCTTT
- 14 - TRBJ1-4 TRBV10-3 CAISDTGFGEKLFF TGTGCCATCAGTGATACGGGTTTTGGTGAAAAACTGTTTTTT
- 13 TRBD2 TRBJ2-1 TRBV13 CASSFRLADTWFF TGTGCCAGCAGCTTCCGACTAGCGGATACGTGGTTCTTC
- 14 - TRBJ2-5 TRBV7-9 CASSPDRYGETQYF TGTGCCAGCAGCCCCGACAGGTACGGGGAGACCCAGTACTTC